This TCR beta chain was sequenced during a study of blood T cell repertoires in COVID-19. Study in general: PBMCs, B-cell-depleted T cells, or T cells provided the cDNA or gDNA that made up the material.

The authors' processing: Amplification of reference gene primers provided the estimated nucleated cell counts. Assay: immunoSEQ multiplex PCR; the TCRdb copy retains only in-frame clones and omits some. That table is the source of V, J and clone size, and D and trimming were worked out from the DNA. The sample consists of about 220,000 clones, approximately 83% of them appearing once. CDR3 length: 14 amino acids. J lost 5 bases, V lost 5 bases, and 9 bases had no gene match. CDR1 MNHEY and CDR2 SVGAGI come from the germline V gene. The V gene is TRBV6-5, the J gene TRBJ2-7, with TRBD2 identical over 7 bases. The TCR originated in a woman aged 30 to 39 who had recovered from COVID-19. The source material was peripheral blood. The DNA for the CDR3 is TGTGCCAGCAGTCACGATAAGGGAGGGAACGAGCAGTACTTC. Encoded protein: CASSHDKGGNEQYF.